A selection of T cell receptor beta chains follows, all from one sample in a study of PD-1 blockade in classical Hodgkin lymphoma. This table comes from immunoSEQ multiplex PCR, and its TCRdb copy is limited to in-frame clones, with some not included. The sample has 10,000 to 15,000 clones, around 85% seen once. The starting material was CD8+ T cells from blood, obtained at baseline. The source of these receptors is a human donor with classical Hodgkin lymphoma. The CDR3 runs from the conserved cysteine through the conserved F or W. The D gene is left open where the match is weak. The size field is filled for only some rows; it gives once, few, many or a size class.

-	TRBV28	TRBJ1-1	-	TGTGCCAGCAGTTTATATATGAACACTGAAGCTTTCTTT	CASSLYMNTEAFF
TRBD1	TRBV6-1	TRBJ2-1	-	TGTGCCAGCAGCTACGGACAGGGCAATGAGCAGTTCTTC	CASSYGQGNEQFF
-	TRBV7-2	TRBJ2-7	-	TGTGCCAGCAGCTTATCGGGTGCCTACGAGCAGTACTTC	CASSLSGAYEQYF
-	TRBV27	TRBJ2-5	-	TGTGCCAGCAGTTCGAGCCGGGGTAAAGAGACCCAGTACTTC	CASSSSRGKETQYF
-	TRBV10-3	TRBJ1-1	-	TGTGCCATCAGTGAGGGTCGGGGGAGTACTGAAGCTTTCTTT	CAISEGRGSTEAFF
-	TRBV27	TRBJ2-7	few	TGTGCCAGCAGTTTAAGGTGGGGGACTTTCAGCTACGAGCAGTACTTC	CASSLRWGTFSYEQYF
-	TRBV19	TRBJ2-6	-	TGTGCCAGTAGTATAGAAGTAGGGGGGCTTGGGGCCAACGTCCTGACTTTC	CASSIEVGGLGANVLTF
-	TRBV5-6	TRBJ2-4	-	TGTGCCAGCACCATGGTTGGGGGTCACATTCAGTACTTC	CASTMVGGHIQYF
-	TRBV9	TRBJ2-7	-	TGTGCCAGCAGCGTAGGGGGATCCCCCCCCTACGAGCAGTACTTC	CASSVGGSPPYEQYF
-	TRBV20-1	TRBJ2-3	-	TGCAGTGCTGCTAGCACAGATACGCAGTATTTT	CSAASTDTQYF
TRBD2	TRBV2	TRBJ2-2	-	TGTGCCAGCAGTGTCCGGGCTAGCGGGGAGCACACCGGGGAGCTGTTTTTT	CASSVRASGEHTGELFF
-	TRBV9	TRBJ1-2	few	TGTGCCAGCAGCGTAGAGGCGAAGAACTATGGCTACACCTTC	CASSVEAKNYGYTF
-	TRBV5-6	TRBJ2-2	-	TGTGCCAGCAGCTTGGGTGGCTCCGGGGAGCTGTTTTTT	CASSLGGSGELFF
TRBD1	TRBV5-3	TRBJ2-2	once	TGTGCCAGAAGCTTTACTGGACAGGGTTCAACCGGGGAGCTGTTTTTT	CARSFTGQGSTGELFF
-	TRBV9	TRBJ1-4	-	TGTGCCAGCAGCGACGTAGGTGAAAAACTGTTTTTT	CASSDVGEKLFF
TRBD2	TRBV2	TRBJ2-1	-	TGTGCCAGCAGTGAAACTAGCGGGGGGGCTGACAATGAGCAGTTCTTC	CASSETSGGADNEQFF
TRBD1	TRBV13	TRBJ2-7	once	TGTGCCAGCAGCCGCCAGCAGGGGGCTAGCTACGAGCAGTACTTC	CASSRQQGASYEQYF
-	TRBV7-6	TRBJ1-4	-	TGTGCCAGCAGCTTAGCAGAGAGGGTGAATGAAAAACTGTTTTTT	CASSLAERVNEKLFF
-	TRBV5-8	TRBJ1-2	-	TGTGCCAGCAGCTTGGCGCAGGGCCTTCACTATGGCTACACCTTC	CASSLAQGLHYGYTF
-	TRBV28	TRBJ1-6	few	TGTGCCAGCAGTTTTAGCCCCAGCTCCTATAATTCACCCCTCCACTTT	CASSFSPSSYNSPLHF
TRBD1	TRBV5-1	TRBJ2-7	-	TGCGCCAGCCGCTCCCCAACCGGGACAGAATCCTACGAGCAGTACTTC	CASRSPTGTESYEQYF
-	TRBV28	TRBJ1-5	large	TGTGCCAGCAGTTTATTATACGGTGGCAATCAGCCCCAGCATTTT	CASSLLYGGNQPQHF
-	TRBV27	TRBJ1-1	-	TGTGCCAGCAGTCCGTATACGGGGGGGGGCACTGAAGCTTTCTTT	CASSPYTGGGTEAFF
-	TRBV5-4	TRBJ2-7	-	TGTGCCAGCAGCTTGTGGGGCGGCTCCGAGCAGTACTTC	CASSLWGGSEQYF
-	TRBV29-1	TRBJ2-3	once	TGCAGCGCCCCCCCGGTGGGACTGGTCTCCACAGATACGCAGTATTTT	CSAPPVGLVSTDTQYF
TRBD2	TRBV5-6	TRBJ2-2	-	TGTGCCAGCAGCTTCGGGACTATTAACACCGGGGAGCTGTTTTTT	CASSFGTINTGELFF
TRBD2	TRBV30	TRBJ2-5	-	TGTGCCTGGAGTTTTGATAGCGGGCAAGAGACCCAGTACTTC	CAWSFDSGQETQYF
-	TRBV30	TRBJ1-1	few	TGTGCCTGGTCAGACCCCTTGAACACTGAAGCTTTCTTT	CAWSDPLNTEAFF
-	TRBV19	TRBJ2-5	few	TGTGCCAGTAGTCCACTAGGAGTAGAGACCCAGTACTTC	CASSPLGVETQYF
TRBD1	TRBV7-9	TRBJ1-1	-	TGTGCCAGCAGCTTGGGACAGAGGTTCCGAAGTGAAGCTTTCTTT	CASSLGQRFRSEAFF
TRBD1	TRBV30	TRBJ1-2	-	TGTGCCTGGAGTAGTACAGGGGTATGGTATGGCTACACCTTC	CAWSSTGVWYGYTF
-	TRBV5-4	TRBJ1-2	-	TGTGCCAGCAGCTGGCCGCGAGGAGAGTTAGGCTACACCTTC	CASSWPRGELGYTF
-	TRBV5-6	TRBJ1-2	-	TGTGCCAGCAGCTTGGGTGGCGGCGGCTACACCTTC	CASSLGGGGYTF
-	TRBV7-8	TRBJ2-7	-	TGTGCCAGCAGTTCGTACAATTCAGTGGGGGGCTATGTTGAGCAGTACTTC	CASSSYNSVGGYVEQYF
-	TRBV19	TRBJ2-3	-	TGTGCCAGTAGTATTGTAGGGAGCGGGGATACGCAGTATTTT	CASSIVGSGDTQYF
-	TRBV4-3	TRBJ2-7	-	TGCGCCAGCAGCCAAGGAAGGGGGGGCCAAACCTCCTACGAGCAGTACTTC	CASSQGRGGQTSYEQYF
-	TRBV19	TRBJ1-2	few	TGTGCCAGTAGTAGTGACAGAGGAGCTAACTATGGCTACACCTTC	CASSSDRGANYGYTF